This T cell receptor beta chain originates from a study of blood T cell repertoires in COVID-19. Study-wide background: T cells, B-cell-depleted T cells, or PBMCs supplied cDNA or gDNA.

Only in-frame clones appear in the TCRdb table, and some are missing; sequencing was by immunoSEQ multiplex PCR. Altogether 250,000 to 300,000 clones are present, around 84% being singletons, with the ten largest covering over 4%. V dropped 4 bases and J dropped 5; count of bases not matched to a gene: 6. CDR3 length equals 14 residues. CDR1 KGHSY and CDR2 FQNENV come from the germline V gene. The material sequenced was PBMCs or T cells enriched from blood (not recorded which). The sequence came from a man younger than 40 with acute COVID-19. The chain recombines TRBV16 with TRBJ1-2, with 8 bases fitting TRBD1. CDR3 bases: TGTGCCAGCAGCCCCGAGTGGACAGGGTATGGCTACACCTTC. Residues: CASSPEWTGYGYTF.